Shown below are 8 T cell receptor beta chains from a single sample sequenced in a study of early T cells in non-severe SARS-CoV-2 infection. One entry per CDR3 protein, called by TCRdb with MiXCR from the 5' RACE reads. The sample has more than 20,000 distinct CDR3 sequences; roughly 4% are singletons. Input material: whole blood. These receptors were obtained from an adult who was a healthcare worker with PCR-confirmed SARS-CoV-2 infection or an uninfected control (not recorded which).

This clonotype was observed many times. The V and J genes are TRBV20-1 and TRBJ2-1; 8 nucleotides align to TRBD2. Germline V gene data show CDR1 as DFQATT and CDR2 as SNEGSKA (reference sequence). The CDR3 contains 14 residues. J was trimmed by 3 bases and V by 3 bases; bases with no gene match: 4. This chain's CDR3 is CSASGGAFYNEQFF. The CDR3 DNA follows: TGCAGTGCTAGCGGGGGGGCCTTCTACAATGAGCAGTTCTTC.

This clonotype occurred a few times. The V and J genes are TRBV7-9 and TRBJ2-2; D remains unclear. The CDR3 totals 12 residues. CDR1 and CDR2 from the germline V gene are SEHNR and FQNEAQ (reference sequence). Trimming pared 1 base from V and 6 bases from J, leaving 3 bases between. In DNA form, the CDR3 reads TGTGCCAGCAGCTTAGGAGCCGGGGAGCTGTTTTTT. Amino acid sequence: CASSLGAGELFF.

This clonotype was detected many times. This chain uses TRBV20-1 with TRBJ2-1; unclear D gene. CDR1 and CDR2 (germline): DFQATT, SNEGSKA (reference sequence). The CDR3 is made up of 13 amino acids. V shed 0 bases and J shed 8 bases, with 11 bases lying between them. CDR3: CSAREPPADEQFF. CDR3 DNA: TGCAGTGCTAGAGAACCCCCAGCAGATGAGCAGTTCTTC.

The chain recombines TRBV19 with TRBJ2-5; tentative D call: TRBD2 (7 bases). The V gene's germline CDR1 is LNHDA and CDR2 SQIVND (reference sequence). This CDR3 region has 15 residues. V was clipped by 5 bases and J by 4 bases, with 17 bases between them. The CDR3 reads CASSYTLGGLETQYF. CDR3 nucleotides: TGTGCCAGTAGTTACACGCTGGGGGGGCTAGAGACCCAGTACTTC.

There are many counts of this clonotype. This CDR3 is CARDSRTDTQYF. CDR3 DNA: TGTGCCCGGGACAGTCGCACAGATACGCAGTATTTT. This rearrangement joins TRBV30 to TRBJ2-3, with 7 bases identical to TRBD1. Germline trimming cut 8 bases from V and 1 base from J; bases unmatched to any gene: 3. The germline V gene has CDR1 GTSNPN and CDR2 SVGIG (reference sequence). CDR3 length equals 12 residues.

This clonotype was counted many times. The chain's CDR3 is CASIPGTGPTDTQYF. The CDR3 DNA reads as TGTGCCAGCATTCCCGGGACAGGGCCCACAGATACGCAGTATTTT. The chain links TRBV6-6 to TRBJ2-3; 9 nucleotides match TRBD1. Germline V gives CDR1 MNHNY, CDR2 SVGAGI (reference sequence). After removal of 7 bases from V and 2 bases from J, the junction contained 7 bases not matched to a gene. CDR3 length: 15 residues.

In its sample, this clonotype was seen many times. The V gene is TRBV19, the J gene TRBJ2-5; D remains ambiguous. There are 11 residues in the CDR3. The germline gives CDR1 LNHDA, CDR2 SQIVND (reference sequence). Trimming took 10 bases from V and 3 from J, leaving 9 bases between them. The CDR3 region has the DNA TGTGCCACGGGCAAAGAAGAGACCCAGTACTTC. This translates into CATGKEETQYF. Complete variable domain (other parts from reference TRBV19 and TRBJ2-5): DGGITQSPKYLFRKEGQNVTLSCEQNLNHDAMYWYRQDPGQGLRLIYYSQIVNDFQKGDIAEGYSVSREKKESFPLTVTSAQKNPTAFYLCATGKEETQYFGPGTRLLVL.

V gene TRBV2 combines with J gene TRBJ2-2; TRBD1 matches at 8 bases. The length of the CDR3 is 16 residues. V was pared by 3 bases and J by 2 bases, with 5 bases of the junction left unmatched. CDR1 SNHLY and CDR2 FYNNEI come from the germline V gene. The CDR3 DNA reads TGTGCCAGCAGTGACGACGGACAGGGAAACACCGGGGAGCTGTTTTTT. Protein product: CASSDDGQGNTGELFF.